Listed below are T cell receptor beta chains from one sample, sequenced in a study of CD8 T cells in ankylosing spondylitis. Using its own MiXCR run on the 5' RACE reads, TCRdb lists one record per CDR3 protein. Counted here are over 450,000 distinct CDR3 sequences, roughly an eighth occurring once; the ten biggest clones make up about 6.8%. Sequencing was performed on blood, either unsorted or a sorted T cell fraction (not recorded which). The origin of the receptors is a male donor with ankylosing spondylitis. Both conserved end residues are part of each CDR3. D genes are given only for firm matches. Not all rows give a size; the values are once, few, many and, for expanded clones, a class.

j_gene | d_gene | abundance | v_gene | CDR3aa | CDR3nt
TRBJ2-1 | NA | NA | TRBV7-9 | CASSPRGAVSYNEQFF | TGTGCCAGCAGTCCTCGGGGTGCCGTCTCCTACAATGAGCAGTTCTTC
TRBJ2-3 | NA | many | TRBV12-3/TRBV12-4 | CASSPPVGGTTDTQYF | TGTGCCAGCAGTCCCCCAGTGGGGGGCACCACAGATACGCAGTATTTT
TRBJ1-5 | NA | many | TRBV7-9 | CASSLADGSNQPQHF | TGTGCCAGCAGCTTAGCAGACGGCAGCAATCAGCCCCAGCATTTT
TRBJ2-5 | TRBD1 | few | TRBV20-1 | CSARDTDRGETQYF | TGCAGTGCTAGAGATACCGACAGGGGAGAGACCCAGTACTTC
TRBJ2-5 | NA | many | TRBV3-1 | CASSQDLGTRETQYF | TGTGCCAGCAGCCAAGATTTGGGGACCCGGGAGACCCAGTACTTC
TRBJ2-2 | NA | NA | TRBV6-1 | CATRYGSSPGELFF | TGTGCCACGCGCTACGGCAGTTCCCCCGGGGAGCTGTTTTTT
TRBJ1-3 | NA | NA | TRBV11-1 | CASSLPSGGRLSGNTIYF | TGTGCCAGCAGCCTTCCCAGTGGGGGACGTCTCTCTGGAAACACCATATATTTT
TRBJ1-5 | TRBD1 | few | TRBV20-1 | CSARSDRVNQPQHF | TGCAGTGCTAGATCGGACAGGGTCAATCAGCCCCAGCATTTT
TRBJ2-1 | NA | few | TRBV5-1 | CASSGIAVFNNEQFF | TGCGCCAGCAGCGGAATAGCGGTCTTCAACAATGAGCAGTTCTTC
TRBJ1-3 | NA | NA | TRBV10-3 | CAISERDVKSGNTIYF | TGTGCCATCAGTGAGCGGGACGTCAAGTCTGGAAACACCATATATTTT
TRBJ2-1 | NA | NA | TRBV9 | CASSVDDRVYNEQFF | TGTGCCAGCAGCGTAGATGATAGGGTTTACAATGAGCAGTTCTTC
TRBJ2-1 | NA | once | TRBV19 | CASSILRDDEQFF | TGTGCCAGTAGTATATTGAGGGACGATGAGCAGTTCTTC
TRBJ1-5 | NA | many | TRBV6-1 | CASKMTLDQPQHF | TGTGCCAGCAAGATGACCCTTGATCAGCCCCAGCATTTT
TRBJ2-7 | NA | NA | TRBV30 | CAYGRNSVHEQYF | TGTGCCTACGGAAGGAACTCAGTCCACGAGCAGTACTTC
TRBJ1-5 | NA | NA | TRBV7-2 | CASSLEPGVAQHF | TGTGCCAGCAGCTTAGAGCCGGGGGTGGCCCAGCATTTT
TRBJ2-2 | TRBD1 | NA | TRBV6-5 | CASSYFGQVSGELFF | TGTGCCAGCAGTTATTTCGGACAGGTCAGCGGGGAGCTGTTTTTT
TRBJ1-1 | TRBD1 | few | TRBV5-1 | CASSTDRVRTEAFF | TGCGCCAGCAGCACGGACAGGGTACGCACTGAAGCTTTCTTT
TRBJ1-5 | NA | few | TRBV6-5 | CASSSSPPPQPQHF | TGTGCCAGCAGTTCGTCCCCCCCCCCTCAGCCCCAGCATTTT
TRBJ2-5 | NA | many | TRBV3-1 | CASSQGLGGETQYF | TGTGCCAGCAGCCAAGGTCTCGGCGGTGAGACCCAGTACTTC
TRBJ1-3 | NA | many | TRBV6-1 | CASSESGTGNTIYF | TGTGCCAGCAGTGAAAGTGGGACCGGAAACACCATATATTTT
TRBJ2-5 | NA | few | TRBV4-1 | CASSQEGTVLQETQYF | TGCGCCAGCAGCCAAGAAGGGACTGTGTTACAAGAGACCCAGTACTTC
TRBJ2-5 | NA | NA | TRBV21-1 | CASSKVGFRGRETQYF | TGTGCCAGCAGCAAAGTTGGGTTCAGGGGTCGTGAGACCCAGTACTTC
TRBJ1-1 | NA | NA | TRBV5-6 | CASSTSGITEAFF | TGTGCCAGCAGCACCTCAGGAATCACTGAAGCTTTCTTT
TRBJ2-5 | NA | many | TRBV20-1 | CSARDRLAGETQYF | TGCAGTGCTAGAGATCGGCTAGCTGGAGAGACCCAGTACTTC
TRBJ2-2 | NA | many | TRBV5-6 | CASSLSPGAGELFF | TGTGCCAGCAGCTTGTCCCCAGGGGCCGGGGAGCTGTTTTTT
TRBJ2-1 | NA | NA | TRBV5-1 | CASSLGLAYDEQFF | TGCGCCAGCAGCTTGGGCCTAGCGTACGATGAGCAGTTCTTC
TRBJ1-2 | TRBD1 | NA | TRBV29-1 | CSVNYRDRAYGYTF | TGCAGCGTTAATTATCGGGACAGGGCCTATGGCTACACCTTC
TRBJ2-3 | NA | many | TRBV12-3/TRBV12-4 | CASTLGRKNTQYF | TGTGCCAGCACTCTAGGCCGGAAAAATACGCAGTATTTT
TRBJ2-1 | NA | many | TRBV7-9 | CASSFSGDEQFF | TGTGCCAGCAGCTTTTCTGGCGATGAGCAGTTCTTC
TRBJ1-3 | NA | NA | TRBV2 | CASRGAENTIYF | TGTGCCAGCAGGGGGGCCGAAAACACCATATATTTT
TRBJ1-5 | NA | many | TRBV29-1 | CSVGGLREGDPQHF | TGCAGCGTTGGAGGGCTGAGGGAAGGAGATCCCCAGCATTTT
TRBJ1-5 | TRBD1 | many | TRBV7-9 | CASSLGGQRSDQPQHF | TGTGCCAGCAGCTTAGGGGGACAGAGGTCGGATCAGCCCCAGCATTTT
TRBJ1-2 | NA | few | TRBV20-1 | CSASEQLGGGYTF | TGCAGTGCTAGTGAGCAGTTGGGTGGAGGCTACACCTTC
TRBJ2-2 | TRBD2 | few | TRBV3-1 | CASSLPGLAGGTGELFF | TGTGCCAGCAGCCTGCCGGGACTAGCGGGAGGGACCGGGGAGCTGTTTTTT
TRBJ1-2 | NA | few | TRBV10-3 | CAISESTKGAYGYTF | TGTGCCATCAGTGAGTCGACAAAGGGCGCCTATGGCTACACCTTC
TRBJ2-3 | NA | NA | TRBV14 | CASSHFGGSLAPDTQYF | TGTGCCAGCAGCCACTTCGGTGGCAGCTTGGCCCCAGATACGCAGTATTTT
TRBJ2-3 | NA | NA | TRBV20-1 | CSAPEGGLTSTDTQYF | TGCAGTGCGCCAGAGGGGGGACTCACTAGCACAGATACGCAGTATTTT
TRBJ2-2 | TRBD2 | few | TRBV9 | CASSVAGGLAVTGELFF | TGTGCCAGCAGCGTAGCGGGGGGACTAGCGGTCACCGGGGAGCTGTTTTTT
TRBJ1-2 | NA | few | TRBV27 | CASSLGQSGANYGYTF | TGTGCCAGCAGTTTGGGACAATCCGGGGCCAACTATGGCTACACCTTC
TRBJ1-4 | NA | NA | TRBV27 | CASSYGRVGEKLFF | TGTGCCAGCAGTTACGGCAGGGTAGGAGAAAAACTGTTTTTT
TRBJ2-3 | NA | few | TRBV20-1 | CSARGPGRSPTQYF | TGCAGTGCTAGAGGTCCCGGACGGAGCCCTACGCAGTATTTT
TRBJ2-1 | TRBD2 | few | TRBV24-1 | CATSDLGLAGEDEQFF | TGTGCCACCAGTGACCTCGGGCTAGCGGGAGAGGATGAGCAGTTCTTC
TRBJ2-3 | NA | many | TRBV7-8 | CASSPRTSHPTDTQYF | TGTGCCAGCAGCCCCAGAACTAGTCATCCCACAGATACGCAGTATTTT
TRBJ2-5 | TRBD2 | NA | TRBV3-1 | CATATPGLAGKETQYF | TGTGCCACGGCCACCCCGGGACTAGCGGGAAAGGAGACCCAGTACTTC
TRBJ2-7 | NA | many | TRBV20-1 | CSAPPPGAYEQYF | TGCAGTGCTCCTCCCCCCGGGGCCTACGAGCAGTACTTC
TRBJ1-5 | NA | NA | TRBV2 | CASSEEREPNQPQHF | TGTGCCAGCAGTGAAGAAAGGGAACCCAATCAGCCCCAGCATTTT
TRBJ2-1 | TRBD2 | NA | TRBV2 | CASSPGLAGGWQFF | TGTGCCAGCAGTCCGGGACTAGCGGGAGGGTGGCAGTTCTTC
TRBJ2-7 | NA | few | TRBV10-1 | CASSGLRVHEQYF | TGCGCCAGCAGTGGTTTGAGGGTCCACGAGCAGTACTTC
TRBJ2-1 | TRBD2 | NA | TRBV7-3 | CASSFIFRPGTSGRASYNEQFF | TGTGCCAGCAGCTTCATATTCCGGCCGGGGACTAGCGGGAGAGCTTCCTACAATGAGCAGTTCTTC
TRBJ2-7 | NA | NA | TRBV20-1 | CSARSSRTYEQYF | TGCAGTGCTAGGTCCTCGCGGACCTACGAGCAGTACTTC
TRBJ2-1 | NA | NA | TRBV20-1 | CSARGPRGMVGEQFF | TGCAGTGCTAGAGGGCCTAGGGGGATGGTAGGGGAGCAGTTCTTC
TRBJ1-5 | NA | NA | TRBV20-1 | CSARAQGKQPQHF | TGCAGTGCCCGAGCGCAGGGGAAGCAGCCCCAGCATTTT
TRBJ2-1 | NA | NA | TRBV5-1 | CASSLAPGRYNEQFF | TGCGCCAGCAGCTTGGCGCCAGGGAGGTACAATGAGCAGTTCTTC
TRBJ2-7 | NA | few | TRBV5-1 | CASSLRDIGTYEQYF | TGCGCCAGCAGCTTACGGGACATCGGAACCTACGAGCAGTACTTC
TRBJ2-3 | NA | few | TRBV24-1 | CATSGSFTTGTDTQYF | TGTGCCACCAGTGGCTCCTTTACTACAGGCACAGATACGCAGTATTTT
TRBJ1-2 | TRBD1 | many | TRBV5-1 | CASSLAGQGSYTF | TGCGCCAGCAGCTTGGCCGGACAGGGAAGCTACACCTTC
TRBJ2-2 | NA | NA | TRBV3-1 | CASRQTHTGELFF | TGTGCCAGCAGACAAACGCACACCGGGGAGCTGTTTTTT
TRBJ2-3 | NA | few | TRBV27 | CASSPISTDTQYF | TGTGCCAGCAGTCCCATATCCACAGATACGCAGTATTTT
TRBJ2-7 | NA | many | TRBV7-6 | CASSRGETYEQYF | TGTGCCAGCAGCCGAGGGGAGACCTACGAGCAGTACTTC